The 2 T cell receptor beta chains reported below all come from one sample, sequenced in a study of blood T cell repertoires in COVID-19. This table comes from immunoSEQ multiplex PCR, and its TCRdb copy is limited to in-frame clones, with some not included. The sample includes 200,000 to 250,000 clones, about 80% of them seen just once. Sequences were obtained from PBMCs or T cells enriched from blood (not recorded which). Source of these receptors: a man in his 60s who had recovered from COVID-19.

J is TRBJ2-3 and V is TRBV7-9; TRBD2 matches 8 bases. The V segment lost 6 bases and the J segment 5 bases; nucleotides outside the gene matches: 7. Germline CDR1 is SEHNR and CDR2 is FQNEAQ (reference sequence). The CDR3 loop spans 14 amino acids. CDR3 coding DNA: TGTGCCAGCAGACCGACTAGCGCGGGAGATACGCAGTATTTT. Amino acids: CASRPTSAGDTQYF.

V gene TRBV9 combines with J gene TRBJ1-2, with D perhaps TRBD1 (5 bases). The V gene lost 0 bases and the J gene lost 6 bases, with 12 bases spanning the gap. This CDR3 has 14 residues. Germline CDR1 SGDLS, CDR2 YYNGEE. The CDR3 DNA is TGTGCCAGCAGCGTAGGTTCGGGGGGAAATGGCTACACCTTC. The encoded protein is CASSVGSGGNGYTF.